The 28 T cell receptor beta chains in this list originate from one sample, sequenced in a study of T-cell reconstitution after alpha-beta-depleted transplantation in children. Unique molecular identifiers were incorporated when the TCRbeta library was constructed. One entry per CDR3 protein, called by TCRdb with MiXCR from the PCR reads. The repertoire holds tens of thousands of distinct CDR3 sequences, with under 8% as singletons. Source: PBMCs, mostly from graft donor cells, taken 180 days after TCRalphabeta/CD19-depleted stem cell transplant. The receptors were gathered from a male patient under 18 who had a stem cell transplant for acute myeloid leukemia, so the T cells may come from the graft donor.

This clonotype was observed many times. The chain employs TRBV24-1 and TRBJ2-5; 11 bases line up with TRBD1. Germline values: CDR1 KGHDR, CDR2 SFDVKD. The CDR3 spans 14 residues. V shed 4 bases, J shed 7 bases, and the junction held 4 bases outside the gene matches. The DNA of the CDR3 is TGTGCCACCAGTGACGGGACAGGGGGGAGGACCCAGTACTTC. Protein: CATSDGTGGRTQYF.

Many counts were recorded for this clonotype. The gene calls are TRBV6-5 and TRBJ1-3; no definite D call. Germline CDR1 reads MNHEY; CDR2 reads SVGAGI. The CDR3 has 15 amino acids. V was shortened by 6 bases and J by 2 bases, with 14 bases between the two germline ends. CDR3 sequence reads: CASSPGSLAGNTIYF. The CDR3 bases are TGTGCCAGCAGCCCCGGAAGCCTCGCTGGAAACACCATATATTTT.

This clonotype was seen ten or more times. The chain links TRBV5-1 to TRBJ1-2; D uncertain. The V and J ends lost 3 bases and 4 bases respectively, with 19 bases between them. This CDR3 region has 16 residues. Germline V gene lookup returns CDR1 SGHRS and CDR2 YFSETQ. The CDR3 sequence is CASSSPRLGVGYGYTF. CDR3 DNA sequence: TGCGCCAGCAGCTCTCCACGGTTAGGAGTTGGCTATGGCTACACCTTC. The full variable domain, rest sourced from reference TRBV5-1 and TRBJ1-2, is KAGVTQTPRYLIKTRGQQVTLSCSPISGHRSVSWYQQTPGQGLQFLFEYFSETQRNKGNFPGRFSGRQFSNSRSEMNVSTLELGDSALYLCASSSPRLGVGYGYTFGSGTRLTVV.

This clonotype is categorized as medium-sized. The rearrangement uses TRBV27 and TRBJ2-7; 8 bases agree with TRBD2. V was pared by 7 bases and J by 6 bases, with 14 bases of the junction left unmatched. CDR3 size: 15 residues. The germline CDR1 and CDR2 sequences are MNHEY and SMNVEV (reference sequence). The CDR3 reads CASTSRGLGGGEQYF. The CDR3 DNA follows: TGTGCCAGCACCTCTCGGGGACTAGGAGGCGGCGAGCAGTACTTC.

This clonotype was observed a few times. CDR3 sequence reads: CASSQPGQGVNEQFF. DNA of the CDR3: TGTGCCAGTAGTCAACCGGGACAGGGGGTCAATGAGCAGTTCTTC. The chain has TRBV19 and TRBJ2-1; 11 nucleotides line up with TRBD1. Germline V gene sequence: CDR1 LNHDA, CDR2 SQIVND (reference sequence). This CDR3 is 15 amino acids long. V lost 5 bases to trimming and J lost 6 bases; unmatched junction nucleotides: 6.

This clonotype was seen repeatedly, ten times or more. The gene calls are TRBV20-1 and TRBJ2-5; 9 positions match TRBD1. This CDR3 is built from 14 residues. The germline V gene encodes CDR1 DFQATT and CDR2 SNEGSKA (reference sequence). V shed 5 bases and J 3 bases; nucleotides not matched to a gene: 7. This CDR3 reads CSAGRTGDKETQYF. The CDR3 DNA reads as TGCAGTGCTGGCCGGACAGGGGACAAAGAGACCCAGTACTTC.

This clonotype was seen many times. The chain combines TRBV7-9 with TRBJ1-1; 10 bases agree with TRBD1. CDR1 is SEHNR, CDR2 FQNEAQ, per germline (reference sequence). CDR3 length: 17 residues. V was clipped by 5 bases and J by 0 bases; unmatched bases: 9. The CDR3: CASSPWGQGLMNTEAFF. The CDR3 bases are TGTGCCAGCAGCCCCTGGGGACAGGGGCTCATGAACACTGAAGCTTTCTTT.

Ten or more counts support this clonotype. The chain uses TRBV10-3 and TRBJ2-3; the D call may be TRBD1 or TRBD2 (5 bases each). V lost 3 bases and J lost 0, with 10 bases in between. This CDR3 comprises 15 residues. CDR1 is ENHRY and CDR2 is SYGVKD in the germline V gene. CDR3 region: CAISDSRDSTDTQYF. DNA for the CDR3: TGTGCCATCAGTGACTCCCGGGACAGCACAGATACGCAGTATTTT.

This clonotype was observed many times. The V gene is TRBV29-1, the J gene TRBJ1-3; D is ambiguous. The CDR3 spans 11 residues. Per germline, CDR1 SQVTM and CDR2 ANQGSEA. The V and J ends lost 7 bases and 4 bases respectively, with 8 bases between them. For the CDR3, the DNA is TGCAGCGCCTCCGGCGGAAACACCATATATTTT. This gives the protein CSASGGNTIYF. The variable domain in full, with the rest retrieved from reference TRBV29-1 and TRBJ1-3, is SAVISQKPSRDICQRGTSLTIQCQVDSQVTMMFWYRQQPGQSLTLIATANQGSEATYESGFVIDKFPISRPNLTFSTLTVSNMSPEDSSIYLCSASGGNTIYFGEGSWLTVV.

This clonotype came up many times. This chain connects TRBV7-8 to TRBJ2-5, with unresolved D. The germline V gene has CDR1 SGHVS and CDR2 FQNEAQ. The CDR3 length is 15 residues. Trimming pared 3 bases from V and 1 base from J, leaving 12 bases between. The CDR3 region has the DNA TGTGCCAGCAGCTTCGGGCCGCCCCGCCAAGAGACCCAGTACTTC. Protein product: CASSFGPPRQETQYF. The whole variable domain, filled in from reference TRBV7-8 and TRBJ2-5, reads GAGVSQSPRYKVAKRGQDVALRCDPISGHVSLFWYQQALGQGPEFLTYFQNEAQLDKSGLPSDRFFAERPEGSVSTLKIQRTQQEDSAVYLCASSFGPPRQETQYFGPGTRLLVL.

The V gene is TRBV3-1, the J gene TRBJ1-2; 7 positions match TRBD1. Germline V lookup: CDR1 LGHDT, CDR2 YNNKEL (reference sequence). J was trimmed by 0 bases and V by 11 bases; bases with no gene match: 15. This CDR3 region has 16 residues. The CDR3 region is CASSAQGGPANYGYTF. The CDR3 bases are TGTGCCTCCAGCGCGCAGGGGGGCCCAGCTAACTATGGCTACACCTTC.

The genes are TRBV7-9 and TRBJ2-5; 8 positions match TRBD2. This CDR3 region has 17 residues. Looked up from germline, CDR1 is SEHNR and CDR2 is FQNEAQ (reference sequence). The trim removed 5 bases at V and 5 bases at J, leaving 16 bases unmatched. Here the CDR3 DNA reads TGTGCCAGCAGCCCCCGCGGGGGCGGGAGGCTTAGGGAGACCCAGTACTTC. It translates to CASSPRGGGRLRETQYF.

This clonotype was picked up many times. In DNA form, the CDR3 reads TGTGCCAGCAGCCAAGAGGTTAGTAACGAGCAGTACTTC. This codes for CASSQEVSNEQYF. V gene TRBV4-2 combines with J gene TRBJ2-7; no clear D gene. The CDR3 length is 13 residues. With 0 bases removed from V and 5 bases from J, the gap between germline ends came to 8 bases. Germline CDR1 reads LGHNA; CDR2 reads YNFKEQ.

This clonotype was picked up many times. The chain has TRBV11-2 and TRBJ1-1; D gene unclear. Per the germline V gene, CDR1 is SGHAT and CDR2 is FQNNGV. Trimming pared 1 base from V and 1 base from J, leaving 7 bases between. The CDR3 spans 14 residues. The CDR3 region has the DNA TGTGCCAGCAGCTTAGTACACGGGAACACTGAAGCTTTCTTT. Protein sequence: CASSLVHGNTEAFF.

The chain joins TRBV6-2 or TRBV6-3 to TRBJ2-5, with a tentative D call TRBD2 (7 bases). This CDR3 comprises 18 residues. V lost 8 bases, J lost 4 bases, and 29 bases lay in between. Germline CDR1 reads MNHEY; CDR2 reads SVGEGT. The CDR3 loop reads CASRPGALSPGGRETQYF. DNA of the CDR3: TGTGCCAGCCGGCCGGGAGCTCTCTCGCCGGGGGGCCGAGAGACCCAGTACTTC.

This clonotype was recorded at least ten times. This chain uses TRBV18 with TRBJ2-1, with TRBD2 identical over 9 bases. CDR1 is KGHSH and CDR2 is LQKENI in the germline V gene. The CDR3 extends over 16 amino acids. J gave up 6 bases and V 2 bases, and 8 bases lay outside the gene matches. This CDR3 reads CASSPLGGRAFNEQFF. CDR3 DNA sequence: TGTGCCAGCTCACCATTGGGCGGGAGGGCCTTCAATGAGCAGTTCTTC.

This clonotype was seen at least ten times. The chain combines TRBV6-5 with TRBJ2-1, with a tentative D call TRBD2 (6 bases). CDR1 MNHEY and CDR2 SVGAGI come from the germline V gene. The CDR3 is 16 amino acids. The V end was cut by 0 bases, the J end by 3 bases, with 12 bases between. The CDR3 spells CASSYSAGWGYNEQFF. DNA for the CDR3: TGTGCCAGCAGTTACTCGGCGGGGTGGGGCTACAATGAGCAGTTCTTC.

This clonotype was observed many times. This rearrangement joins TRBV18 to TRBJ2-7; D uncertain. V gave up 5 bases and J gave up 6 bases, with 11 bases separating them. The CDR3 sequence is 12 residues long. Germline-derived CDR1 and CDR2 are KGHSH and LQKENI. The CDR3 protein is CASSIPRSEQYF. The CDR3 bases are TGTGCCAGCTCAATCCCAAGAAGCGAGCAGTACTTC.

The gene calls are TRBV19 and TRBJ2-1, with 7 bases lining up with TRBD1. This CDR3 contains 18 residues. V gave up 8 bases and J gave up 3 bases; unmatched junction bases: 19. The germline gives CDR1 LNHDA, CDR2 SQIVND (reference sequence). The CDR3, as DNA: TGTGCCAGTTCGAGACAGGGTATCGTCAAGGGCGGCTACAATGAGCAGTTCTTC. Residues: CASSRQGIVKGGYNEQFF.

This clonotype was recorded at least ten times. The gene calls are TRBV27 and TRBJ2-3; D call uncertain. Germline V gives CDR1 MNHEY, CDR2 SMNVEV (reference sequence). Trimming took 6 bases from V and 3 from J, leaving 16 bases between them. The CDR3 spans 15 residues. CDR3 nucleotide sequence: TGTGCCAGCAGGAGCACAGCTATCCAGACAGATACGCAGTATTTT. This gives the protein CASRSTAIQTDTQYF.

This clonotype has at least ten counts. The CDR3 loop is CASSQASASSTIEQFF. The CDR3 DNA is TGTGCCAGCAGCCAAGCTTCGGCTAGCTCGACGATCGAGCAGTTCTTC. This rearrangement joins TRBV4-2 to TRBJ2-1; D may be TRBD2 (5 bases). This CDR3 region has 16 residues. Germline-derived CDR1 and CDR2 are LGHNA and YNFKEQ. With 1 base removed from V and 10 bases from J, the gap between germline ends came to 20 bases.

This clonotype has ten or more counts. The CDR3 loop is CASSLSDRGYGYTF. The CDR3 coding sequence is TGTGCCAGCAGTTTATCGGACAGGGGATACGGCTACACCTTC. The chain uses TRBV27 and TRBJ1-2; 9 nucleotides line up with TRBD1. From germline, CDR1 is MNHEY and CDR2 SMNVEV (reference sequence). After removal of 0 bases from V and 8 bases from J, the junction contained 4 bases not matched to a gene. This CDR3 has 14 amino acids.

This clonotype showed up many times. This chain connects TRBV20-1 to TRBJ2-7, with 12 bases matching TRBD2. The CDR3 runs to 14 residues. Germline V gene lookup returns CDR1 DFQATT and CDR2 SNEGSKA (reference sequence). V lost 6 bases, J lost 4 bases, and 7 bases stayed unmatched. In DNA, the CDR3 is TGCAGTGCCCCCGGACTAGCGGGATTTTACGAGCAGTACTTC. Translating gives CSAPGLAGFYEQYF.

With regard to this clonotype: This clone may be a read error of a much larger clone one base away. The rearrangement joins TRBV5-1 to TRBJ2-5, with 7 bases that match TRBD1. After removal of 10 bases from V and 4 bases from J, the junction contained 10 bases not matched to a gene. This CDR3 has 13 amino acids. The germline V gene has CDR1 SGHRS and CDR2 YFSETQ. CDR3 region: CASRRDSRETQYF. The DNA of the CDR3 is TGCGCCTCAAGACGGGACAGTCGAGAGACCCAGTACTTC.

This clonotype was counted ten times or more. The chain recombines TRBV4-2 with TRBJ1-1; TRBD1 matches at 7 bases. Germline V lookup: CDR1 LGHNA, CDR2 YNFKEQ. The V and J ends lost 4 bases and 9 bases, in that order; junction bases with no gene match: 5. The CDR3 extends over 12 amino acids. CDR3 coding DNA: TGTGCCAGCAGCCCGGGACAGCGGAAAGCTTTCTTT. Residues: CASSPGQRKAFF.

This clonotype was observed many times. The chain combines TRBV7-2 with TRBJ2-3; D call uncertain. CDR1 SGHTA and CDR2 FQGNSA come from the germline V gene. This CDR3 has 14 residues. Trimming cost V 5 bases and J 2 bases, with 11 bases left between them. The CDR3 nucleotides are TGTGCCAGCAGCCCACGGAGCCCCACAGATACGCAGTATTTT. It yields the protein CASSPRSPTDTQYF.

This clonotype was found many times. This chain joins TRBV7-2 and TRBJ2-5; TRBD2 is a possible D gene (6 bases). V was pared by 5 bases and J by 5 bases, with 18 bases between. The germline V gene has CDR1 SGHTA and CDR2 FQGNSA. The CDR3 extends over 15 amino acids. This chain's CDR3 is CASSPLGGTGETQYF. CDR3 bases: TGTGCCAGCAGCCCCCTAGGCGGGACCGGGGAGACCCAGTACTTC.

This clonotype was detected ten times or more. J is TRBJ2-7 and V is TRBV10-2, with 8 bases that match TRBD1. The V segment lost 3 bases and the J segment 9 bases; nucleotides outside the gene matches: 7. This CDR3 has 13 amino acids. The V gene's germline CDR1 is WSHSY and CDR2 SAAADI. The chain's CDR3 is CASSETDRGAQYV. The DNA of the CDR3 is TGCGCCAGCAGTGAAACCGACAGGGGCGCGCAGTACGTC.